These 5 T cell receptor beta chains share one sample of origin, sequenced in a study of blood T cells in healthy people across ages. Primed by a sample-barcoded 5' primer and a J-beta primer mix, a second PCR proceeded for about 7 to 12 cycles. TCRdb called the 5' RACE reads again in MiXCR, with one record for every CDR3 protein. The sample carries hundreds of thousands of distinct CDR3 sequences, 20% to 25% recorded once. Separately, the same data were catalogued under a study of T cells of mothers and their children.

Material for sequencing was blood. These receptors were obtained from a boy aged 10-17 years in good health.

V usage is TRBV9 and J usage is TRBJ2-1, with D possibly called TRBD1 or TRBD2 (5 bases each). CDR3 length: 16 amino acids. V lost 4 bases, J lost 5 bases, and 19 bases lay in between. From germline, CDR1 is SGDLS and CDR2 YYNGEE. The CDR3: CASSPRRQMGHNEQFF. Written as DNA, the CDR3 is TGTGCCAGCAGCCCGAGACGACAGATGGGACACAATGAGCAGTTCTTC.

This rearrangement joins TRBV13 to TRBJ2-5, with D perhaps TRBD2 (6 bases). Judging by the DNA end, TRBJ2-7 fits better; the J call may be wrong. The CDR3 runs 15 residues. CDR1 and CDR2 (germline): PRHDT, FYEKMQ (reference sequence). The CDR3 region is CASSPPGVDPYEQYF. CDR3 DNA: TGTGCCAGCAGCCCGCCGGGGGTTGATCCCTACGAGCAGTACTTC.

The chain is built from TRBV7-9 and TRBJ2-5; D might be TRBD1 (6 bases). Trimming removed 6 bases from V and 1 base from J, with 15 bases in between. Per germline, CDR1 SEHNR and CDR2 FQNEAQ (reference sequence). This CDR3 comprises 15 residues. The CDR3 nucleotides read TGTGCCAGCAGTTCCCCCGGGACATTCCAAGAGACCCAGTACTTC. Its translation is CASSSPGTFQETQYF.

This clonotype has more than one count but fewer than ten. This chain uses TRBV6-4 with TRBJ2-4; D might be TRBD1 (6 bases). The CDR3 consists of 14 residues. CDR1 is MRHNA, CDR2 SNTAGT, per germline. Trimming removed 10 bases from V and 5 bases from J, with 18 bases in between. CDR3 amino acids: CANPGDLLENIQYF. In DNA, the CDR3 is TGTGCCAACCCAGGGGACCTCTTAGAAAACATTCAGTACTTC.

The chain is built from TRBV20-1 and TRBJ1-2; 9 nucleotides agree with TRBD1. This CDR3 comprises 14 residues. After removal of 1 base from V and 7 bases from J, the junction contained 7 bases not matched to a gene. Germline assignment: CDR1 DFQATT and CDR2 SNEGSKA (reference sequence). The CDR3 bases are TGCAGTGCTAGAGCGGGACAGGGTCTTGGTGGCTACACCTTC. Residues: CSARAGQGLGGYTF.